The source of this T cell receptor (beta chain) is a study of T-cell memory formation after mild COVID-19. Regarding the study as a whole: The appearance of some responding clones in pre-infection memory suggested that cross-reactive memory joined. CD4+ bias marked clones expanding day 15 to 37, unlike balanced contracting clones.

Turning to this clonotype: The antigen remains undetermined.

The V end lost 7 bases, the J end lost 5 bases, and 20 bases lay between the germline ends. The CDR3 runs to 16 residues. The germline CDR1 and CDR2 sequences are PRHDT and FYEKMQ (reference sequence). With constant-segment primers, 5'RACE yielded cDNA libraries of TCR alpha and TCR beta that carried sample barcodes and UMIs. MiXCR was run by TCRdb on the 5' RACE reads, yielding one entry per CDR3 protein. The top ten clones hold around 22% of a sample with about 150,000 distinct CDR3 sequences, roughly a quarter of them seen once. The chain joins TRBV13 to TRBJ2-2; maybe TRBD2 (6 bases). The TCR sequence derives from an adult woman who had mild COVID-19 (a few samples of this study predate the infection). Cell type and time point are not known. Sequencing was done on a sample of PBMCs or a T cell subset sorted from them (not recorded which). The CDR3 loop is CASTKAAGMATGELFF. CDR3 nucleotides: TGTGCCAGCACCAAAGCGGCGGGGATGGCGACCGGGGAGCTGTTTTTT.